One sample yielded the 17 T cell receptor beta chains listed below, sequenced in a study of control samples from healthy donors and cancer patients. The data were produced by immunoSEQ multiplex PCR, yet TCRdb's version contains in-frame clones alone and is incomplete. The table includes roughly 160,000 clones, almost 90% detected once. Sequencing used blood. These receptors came from a young woman in good health.

With regard to this clone: This CDR3 is also generated by other DNA sequences in the sample. For the CDR3, the DNA is TGTGCCAGCAGCACCCGGACCAGCGGGAGCTACAATGAGCAGTTCTTC. Protein product: CASSTRTSGSYNEQFF. The V gene is TRBV7-8, the J gene TRBJ2-1; 8 nucleotides line up with TRBD2. CDR1 and CDR2 (germline): SGHVS, FQNEAQ. The CDR3 contains 16 residues. J was trimmed by 3 bases and V by 5 bases; bases with no gene match: 9.

This CDR3 reads CASSLLAGDYNEQFF. CDR3 DNA: TGTGCCAGCTCGTTACTAGCGGGAGACTACAATGAGCAGTTCTTC. The chain is built from TRBV6-5 and TRBJ2-1; 11 nucleotides align to TRBD2. V was pared by 8 bases and J by 3 bases, with 6 bases of the junction left unmatched. Germline CDR1 is MNHEY and CDR2 is SVGAGI. CDR3 length equals 15 residues.

The gene calls are TRBV25-1 and TRBJ1-3; no firm D call. V was shortened by 3 bases and J by 3 bases, with 9 bases between the two germline ends. From germline, CDR1 is MGHDK and CDR2 SYGVNS. The CDR3 is 14 amino acids. The CDR3 protein is CASSDAANGNTIYF. The CDR3 DNA is TGTGCCAGCAGTGATGCGGCAAATGGAAACACCATATATTTT.

CDR3 in amino acids: CASSLLAGGTDTQYF. CDR3 DNA: TGCGCCAGCAGCTTACTAGCGGGAGGCACAGATACGCAGTATTTT. The chain employs TRBV5-1 and TRBJ2-3; TRBD2 agrees at 11 bases. The V segment lost 2 bases and the J segment 1 base; nucleotides outside the gene matches: 0. There are 15 residues in the CDR3. The germline gives CDR1 SGHRS, CDR2 YFSETQ.

V and J are TRBV25-1 and TRBJ2-1; D gene unclear. The CDR3 extends over 11 amino acids. In germline, CDR1 is MGHDK, CDR2 SYGVNS. V gave up 0 bases and J gave up 9 bases, with 3 bases separating them. The CDR3 DNA is TGTGCCAGCAGTGAATACGGTGAGCAGTTCTTC. Translation gives CASSEYGEQFF.

This clone appeared once. V gene TRBV5-1 combines with J gene TRBJ2-3; possibly TRBD2 for D (5 bases). With 0 bases removed from V and 2 bases from J, the gap between germline ends came to 10 bases. There are 15 residues in the CDR3. Germline V gives CDR1 SGHRS, CDR2 YFSETQ. The CDR3 loop is CASSLEADSTDTQYF. Here the CDR3 DNA reads TGCGCCAGCAGCTTGGAAGCGGACTCCACAGATACGCAGTATTTT. Supplemented by reference TRBV5-1 and TRBJ2-3, the full variable domain reads KAGVTQTPRYLIKTRGQQVTLSCSPISGHRSVSWYQQTPGQGLQFLFEYFSETQRNKGNFPGRFSGRQFSNSRSEMNVSTLELGDSALYLCASSLEADSTDTQYFGPGTRLTVL.

The rearrangement links TRBV7-8 to TRBJ2-1; the D gene is possibly TRBD1 (6 bases). This CDR3 has 17 amino acids. The germline gives CDR1 SGHVS, CDR2 FQNEAQ. V was cut by 1 base and J by 3 bases, with 16 bases left in between. The CDR3 sequence is CASSLDGGRGFYNEQFF. The CDR3 DNA reads TGTGCCAGCAGCTTAGACGGTGGCAGGGGTTTCTACAATGAGCAGTTCTTC. The full variable domain, rest sourced from reference TRBV7-8 and TRBJ2-1, is GAGVSQSPRYKVAKRGQDVALRCDPISGHVSLFWYQQALGQGPEFLTYFQNEAQLDKSGLPSDRFFAERPEGSVSTLKIQRTQQEDSAVYLCASSLDGGRGFYNEQFFGPGTRLTVL.

Written as DNA, the CDR3 is TGTGCCAGCAGTTTATGGGCAGGGGGGGACAATGAGCAGTTCTTC. This sequence encodes CASSLWAGGDNEQFF. The chain links TRBV28 to TRBJ2-1; D tentatively fits TRBD1 or TRBD2 (7 bases each). V was shortened by 0 bases and J by 5 bases, with 11 bases between the two germline ends. The germline CDR1 and CDR2 sequences are MDHEN and SYDVKM. The CDR3 sequence is 15 residues long. Combining the CDR3 with reference TRBV28 and TRBJ2-1 gives the whole variable domain DVKVTQSSRYLVKRTGEKVFLECVQDMDHENMFWYRQDPGLGLRLIYFSYDVKMKEKGDIPEGYSVSREKKERFSLILESASTNQTSMYLCASSLWAGGDNEQFFGPGTRLTVL.

V is TRBV9 and J is TRBJ2-2; 8 bases are a match to TRBD2. Trimming at V came to 5 bases and at J to 0 bases, leaving 3 bases not matched to a gene. The CDR3 runs 15 residues. CDR1 is SGDLS and CDR2 is YYNGEE in the germline V gene. CDR3 region: CASRERGTNTGELFF. Here the CDR3 DNA reads TGTGCCAGCAGAGAGCGGGGGACGAACACCGGGGAGCTGTTTTTT.

The chain combines TRBV5-6 with TRBJ2-7; D not resolved. CDR1 SGHDT and CDR2 YYEEEE come from the germline V gene. V was cut by 1 base and J by 3 bases, with 5 bases left in between. The CDR3 sequence is 12 residues long. CDR3 nucleotides: TGTGCCAGCAGCTTGAGCAGCTACGAGCAGTACTTC. It specifies CASSLSSYEQYF.

The gene calls are TRBV30 and TRBJ2-7; perhaps TRBD2 as D (5 bases). Germline V gives CDR1 GTSNPN, CDR2 SVGIG (reference sequence). The CDR3 is made up of 12 amino acids. Trimming pared 0 bases from V and 7 bases from J, leaving 10 bases between. CDR3 bases: TGTGCCTGGAGTGTGGGTTCGGGAGAGCAGTACGTC. Protein: CAWSVGSGEQYV.

The chain links TRBV4-1 to TRBJ2-3; D is unresolved. Trimming stripped 1 base from V and 0 bases from J, with 5 bases between. This CDR3 contains 14 residues. Germline V gene sequence: CDR1 MGHRA, CDR2 YSYEKL. The CDR3, as DNA: TGCGCCAGCAGCCAAGGACTTAGCACAGATACGCAGTATTTT. This gives the protein CASSQGLSTDTQYF.

The chain joins TRBV19 to TRBJ1-5; 11 bases map to TRBD1. The CDR3 length is 16 residues. Germline CDR1 reads LNHDA; CDR2 reads SQIVND (reference sequence). V lost 5 bases to trimming and J lost 6 bases; unmatched junction nucleotides: 9. In nucleotides, the CDR3 is TGTGCCAGTAGTCCTACCGGGACAGGGGGGGGTCAGCCCCAGCATTTT. Protein product: CASSPTGTGGGQPQHF.

This clone has a handful of counts. The chain carries TRBV6-6 and TRBJ2-1, with D possibly matching TRBD2 (5 bases). V was pared by 5 bases and J by 1 base, with 15 bases between. The CDR3 is 16 amino acids. CDR1 MNHNY and CDR2 SVGAGI come from the germline V gene (reference sequence). As DNA, the CDR3 is TGTGCCAGCAGTCTCCAAAGAGCGGAATCCTACAATGAGCAGTTCTTC. Translation: CASSLQRAESYNEQFF.

V gene TRBV28 combines with J gene TRBJ2-6; D is possibly TRBD1 (6 bases). Germline V CDR1 and CDR2: MDHEN, SYDVKM. V was shortened by 8 bases and J by 4 bases, with 15 bases between the two germline ends. This CDR3 region has 15 residues. The CDR3 reads CASLGTTAGANVLTF. The CDR3 DNA is TGTGCCAGCCTCGGGACAACGGCCGGGGCCAACGTCCTGACTTTC. Full variable domain (missing parts from reference TRBV28 and TRBJ2-6): DVKVTQSSRYLVKRTGEKVFLECVQDMDHENMFWYRQDPGLGLRLIYFSYDVKMKEKGDIPEGYSVSREKKERFSLILESASTNQTSMYLCASLGTTAGANVLTFGAGSRLTVL.

The rearrangement uses TRBV19 and TRBJ2-1; TRBD2 might be the D (6 bases). Germline values: CDR1 LNHDA, CDR2 SQIVND (reference sequence). The CDR3 has 15 residues. Trimming removed 5 bases at V and 2 bases at J, with 13 bases between. The DNA for the CDR3 is TGTGCCAGTAGTTCGCCTAGCGCTCCCTACAATGAGCAGTTCTTC. This sequence encodes CASSSPSAPYNEQFF.

J is TRBJ1-2 and V is TRBV7-8, with D perhaps TRBD1 (6 bases). This CDR3 is built from 15 residues. V was trimmed by 0 bases and J by 5 bases, leaving 13 bases between them. Germline V gene sequence: CDR1 SGHVS, CDR2 FQNEAQ. This CDR3 is CASSLAGRTAYGYTF. Here the CDR3 DNA reads TGTGCCAGCAGCTTAGCGGGCAGGACAGCGTATGGCTACACCTTC.